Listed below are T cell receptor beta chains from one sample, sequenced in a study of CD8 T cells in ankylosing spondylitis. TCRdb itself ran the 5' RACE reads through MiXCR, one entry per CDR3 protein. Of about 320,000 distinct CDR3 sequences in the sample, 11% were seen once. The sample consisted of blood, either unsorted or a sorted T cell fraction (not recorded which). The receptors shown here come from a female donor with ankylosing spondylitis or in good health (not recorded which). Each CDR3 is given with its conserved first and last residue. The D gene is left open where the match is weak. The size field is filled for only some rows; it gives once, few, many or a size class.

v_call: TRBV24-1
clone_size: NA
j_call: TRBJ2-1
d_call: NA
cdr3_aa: CATSDLGPFNEQFF
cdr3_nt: TGTGCCACCAGTGATTTGGGGCCCTTCAATGAGCAGTTCTTC

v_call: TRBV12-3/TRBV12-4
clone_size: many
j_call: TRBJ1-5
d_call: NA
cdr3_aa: CASSPTETSNQPQHF
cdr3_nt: TGTGCCAGCAGCCCTACCGAAACTAGCAATCAGCCCCAGCATTTT

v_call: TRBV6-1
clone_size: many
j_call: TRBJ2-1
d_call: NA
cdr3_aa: CASRNHWLADYNEQFF
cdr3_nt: TGTGCCAGCAGAAACCATTGGCTAGCTGACTACAATGAGCAGTTCTTC

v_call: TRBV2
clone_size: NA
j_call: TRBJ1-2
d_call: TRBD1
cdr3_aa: CASTPDRRGMNYGYTF
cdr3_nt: TGTGCCAGCACCCCAGATCGCAGGGGGATGAACTATGGCTACACCTTC

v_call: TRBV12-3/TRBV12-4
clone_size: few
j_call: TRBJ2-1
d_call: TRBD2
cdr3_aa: CASSSRGGRDEQFF
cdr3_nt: TGTGCCAGCAGTTCCCGGGGAGGGCGTGATGAGCAGTTCTTC

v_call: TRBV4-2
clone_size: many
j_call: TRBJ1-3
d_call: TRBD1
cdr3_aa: CASSQDPGGGGNTIYF
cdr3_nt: TGTGCCAGCAGCCAAGATCCAGGGGGCGGTGGAAACACCATATATTTT

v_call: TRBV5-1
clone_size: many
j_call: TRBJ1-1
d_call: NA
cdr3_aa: CASSFWSGTEAFF
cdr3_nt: TGCGCCAGCAGCTTCTGGAGCGGCACTGAAGCTTTCTTT

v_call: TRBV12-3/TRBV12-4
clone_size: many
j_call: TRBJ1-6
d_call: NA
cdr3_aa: CASSVGLNSPLHF
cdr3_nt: TGTGCCAGCAGTGTAGGGCTCAATTCACCCCTCCACTTT

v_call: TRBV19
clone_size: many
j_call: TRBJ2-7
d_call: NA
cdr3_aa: CASSQQGQYEQYF
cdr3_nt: TGTGCCAGTAGTCAACAGGGACAATACGAGCAGTACTTC

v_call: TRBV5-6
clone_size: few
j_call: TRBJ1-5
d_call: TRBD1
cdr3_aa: CASSLGGIFDQPQHF
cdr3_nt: TGTGCCAGCAGCCTAGGGGGCATCTTCGATCAGCCCCAGCATTTT

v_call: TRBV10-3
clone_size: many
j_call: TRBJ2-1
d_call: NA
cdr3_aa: CAISVGPENEQFF
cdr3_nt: TGTGCCATCAGTGTTGGCCCGGAGAATGAGCAGTTCTTC

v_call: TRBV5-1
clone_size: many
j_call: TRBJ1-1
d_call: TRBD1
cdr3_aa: CASSLGQGAEAFF
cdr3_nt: TGCGCCAGCAGCTTGGGTCAGGGGGCTGAAGCTTTCTTT

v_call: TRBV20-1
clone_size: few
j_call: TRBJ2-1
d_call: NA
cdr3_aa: CSAPQVSSYNEQFF
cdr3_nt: TGCAGTGCCCCCCAGGTCAGCTCCTACAATGAGCAGTTCTTC

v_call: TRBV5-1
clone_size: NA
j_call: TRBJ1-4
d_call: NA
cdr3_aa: CASSINGLSGHEKLFF
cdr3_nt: TGCGCCAGCAGCATAAATGGATTGAGCGGTCATGAAAAACTGTTTTTT

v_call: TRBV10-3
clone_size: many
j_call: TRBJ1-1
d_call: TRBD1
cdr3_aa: CAIRGDRGRGTEAFF
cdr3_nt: TGTGCCATCAGGGGGGACAGGGGGAGGGGCACTGAAGCTTTCTTT

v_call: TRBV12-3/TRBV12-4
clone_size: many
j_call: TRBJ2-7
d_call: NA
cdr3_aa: CASRSSISYEQYF
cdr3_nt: TGTGCCAGCAGGTCAAGTATCTCCTACGAGCAGTACTTC

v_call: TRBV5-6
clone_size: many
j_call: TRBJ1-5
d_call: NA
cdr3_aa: CASRRGKNSNQPQHF
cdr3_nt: TGTGCCAGCCGAAGGGGCAAAAATAGCAATCAGCCCCAGCATTTT

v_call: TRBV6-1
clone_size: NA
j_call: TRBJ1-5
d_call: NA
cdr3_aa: CASSEHTPGNQPQHF
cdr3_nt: TGTGCCAGCAGTGAACATACGCCCGGCAATCAGCCCCAGCATTTT

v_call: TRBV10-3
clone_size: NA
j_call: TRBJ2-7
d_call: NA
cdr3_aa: CAISDGRLSYEQYF
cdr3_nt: TGTGCCATCAGTGATGGCAGGCTCTCCTACGAGCAGTACTTC

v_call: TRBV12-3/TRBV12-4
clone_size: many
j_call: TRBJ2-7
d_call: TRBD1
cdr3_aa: CASSQTGAYEQYF
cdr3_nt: TGTGCCAGCAGTCAGACAGGGGCCTACGAGCAGTACTTC